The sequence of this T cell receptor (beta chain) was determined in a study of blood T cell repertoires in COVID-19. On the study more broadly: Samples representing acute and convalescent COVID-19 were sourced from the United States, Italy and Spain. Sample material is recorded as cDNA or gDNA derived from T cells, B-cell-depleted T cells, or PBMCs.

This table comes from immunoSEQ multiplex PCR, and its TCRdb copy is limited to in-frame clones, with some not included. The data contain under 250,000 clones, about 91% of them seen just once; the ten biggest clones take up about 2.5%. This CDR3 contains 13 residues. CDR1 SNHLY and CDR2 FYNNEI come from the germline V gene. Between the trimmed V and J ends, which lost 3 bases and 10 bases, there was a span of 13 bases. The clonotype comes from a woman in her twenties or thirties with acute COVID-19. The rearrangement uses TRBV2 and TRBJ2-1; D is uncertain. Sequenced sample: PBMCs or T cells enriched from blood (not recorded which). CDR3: CASSEEATKEQFF. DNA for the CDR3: TGTGCCAGCAGTGAGGAAGCGACGAAGGAGCAGTTCTTC.